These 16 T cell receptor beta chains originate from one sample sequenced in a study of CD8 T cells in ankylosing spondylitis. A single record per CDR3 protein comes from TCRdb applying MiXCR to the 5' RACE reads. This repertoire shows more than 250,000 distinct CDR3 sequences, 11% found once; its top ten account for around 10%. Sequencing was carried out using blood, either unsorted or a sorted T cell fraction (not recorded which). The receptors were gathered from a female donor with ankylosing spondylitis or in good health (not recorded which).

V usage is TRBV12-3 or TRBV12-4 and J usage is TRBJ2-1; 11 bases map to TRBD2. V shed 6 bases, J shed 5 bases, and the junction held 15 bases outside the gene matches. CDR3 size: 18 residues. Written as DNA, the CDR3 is TGTGCCAGCAGCTTTTCCTCCCTGACTAGCGGGGCAGACAATGAGCAGTTCTTC. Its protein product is CASSFSSLTSGADNEQFF.

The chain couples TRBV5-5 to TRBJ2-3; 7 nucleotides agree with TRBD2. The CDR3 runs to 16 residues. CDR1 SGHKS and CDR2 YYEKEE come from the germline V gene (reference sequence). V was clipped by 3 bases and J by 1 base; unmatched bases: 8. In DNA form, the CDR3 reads TGTGCCAGCAGCTGGGAGGGGACCGCAGGCACAGATACGCAGTATTTT. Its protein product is CASSWEGTAGTDTQYF.

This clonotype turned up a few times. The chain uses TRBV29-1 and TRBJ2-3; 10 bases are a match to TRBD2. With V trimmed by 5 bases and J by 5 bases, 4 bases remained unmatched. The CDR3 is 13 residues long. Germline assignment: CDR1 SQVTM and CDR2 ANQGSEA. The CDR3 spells CSVSGGAEDTQYF. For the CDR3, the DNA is TGCAGCGTTAGCGGGGGGGCCGAAGATACGCAGTATTTT.

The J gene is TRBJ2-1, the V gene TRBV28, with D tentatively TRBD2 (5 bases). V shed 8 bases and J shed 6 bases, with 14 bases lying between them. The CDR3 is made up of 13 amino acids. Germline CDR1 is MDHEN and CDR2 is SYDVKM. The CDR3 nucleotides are TGTGCCAGCGGGTCCCTTGGGAGCAATGAGCAGTTCTTC. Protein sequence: CASGSLGSNEQFF.

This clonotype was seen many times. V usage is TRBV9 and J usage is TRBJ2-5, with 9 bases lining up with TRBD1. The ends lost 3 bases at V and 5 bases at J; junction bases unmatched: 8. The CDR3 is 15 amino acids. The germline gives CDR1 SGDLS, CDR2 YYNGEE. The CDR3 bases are TGTGCCAGCAGCGCCTCCGGGACAGGGACGGAGACCCAGTACTTC. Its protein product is CASSASGTGTETQYF. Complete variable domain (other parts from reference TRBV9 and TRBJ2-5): DSGVTQTPKHLITATGQRVTLRCSPRSGDLSVYWYQQSLDQGLQFLIQYYNGEERAKGNILERFSAQQFPDLHSELNLSSLELGDSALYFCASSASGTGTETQYFGPGTRLLVL.

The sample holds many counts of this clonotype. The CDR3 protein is CASSLAVESGELFF. The DNA of the CDR3 is TGCGCCAGCAGCTTGGCAGTCGAAAGCGGGGAGCTGTTTTTT. The chain carries TRBV5-1 and TRBJ2-2; D not certain. Germline values: CDR1 SGHRS, CDR2 YFSETQ. The CDR3 covers 14 residues. The ends were cut back, 0 bases at V and 7 bases at J, with 10 bases in the middle.

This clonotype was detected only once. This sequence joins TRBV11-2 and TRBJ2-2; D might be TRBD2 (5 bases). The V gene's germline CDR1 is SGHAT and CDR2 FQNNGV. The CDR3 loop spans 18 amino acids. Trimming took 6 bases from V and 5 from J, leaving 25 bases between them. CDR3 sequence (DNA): TGTGCCAGCAGAACCTACCCAAGCGCGAGGGCCATGACCGGGGAGCTGTTTTTT. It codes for CASRTYPSARAMTGELFF. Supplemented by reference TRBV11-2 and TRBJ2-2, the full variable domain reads EAGVAQSPRYKIIEKRQSVAFWCNPISGHATLYWYQQILGQGPKLLIQFQNNGVVDDSQLPKDRFSAERLKGVDSTLKIQPAKLEDSAVYLCASRTYPSARAMTGELFFGEGSRLTVL.

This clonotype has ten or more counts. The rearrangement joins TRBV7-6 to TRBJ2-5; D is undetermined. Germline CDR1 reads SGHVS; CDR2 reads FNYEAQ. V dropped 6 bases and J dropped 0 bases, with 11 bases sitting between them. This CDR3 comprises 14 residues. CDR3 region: CASSQGRHQETQYF. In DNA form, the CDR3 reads TGTGCCAGCAGTCAAGGAAGACACCAAGAGACCCAGTACTTC.

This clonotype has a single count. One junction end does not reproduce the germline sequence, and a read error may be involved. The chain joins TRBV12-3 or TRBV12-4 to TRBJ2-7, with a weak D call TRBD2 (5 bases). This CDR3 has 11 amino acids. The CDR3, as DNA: TGTGACAGCAGTTTAGCGTTCGAGCAGTACTTC. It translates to CDSSLAFEQYF.

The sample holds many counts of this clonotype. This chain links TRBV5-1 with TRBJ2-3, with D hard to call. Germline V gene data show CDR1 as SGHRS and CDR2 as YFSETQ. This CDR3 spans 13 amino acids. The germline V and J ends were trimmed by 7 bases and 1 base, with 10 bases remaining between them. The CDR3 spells CASEALGTDTQYF. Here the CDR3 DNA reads TGCGCCAGCGAGGCTTTAGGCACAGATACGCAGTATTTT. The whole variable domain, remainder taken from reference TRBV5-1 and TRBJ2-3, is KAGVTQTPRYLIKTRGQQVTLSCSPISGHRSVSWYQQTPGQGLQFLFEYFSETQRNKGNFPGRFSGRQFSNSRSEMNVSTLELGDSALYLCASEALGTDTQYFGPGTRLTVL.

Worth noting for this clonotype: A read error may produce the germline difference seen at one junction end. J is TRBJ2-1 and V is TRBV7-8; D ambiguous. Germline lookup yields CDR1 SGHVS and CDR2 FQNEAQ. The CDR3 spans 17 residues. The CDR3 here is CASSLSPAQSSYKEQFF. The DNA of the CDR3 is TGTGCCAGCAGCTTGAGCCCAGCACAGAGCTCCTACAAAGAGCAGTTCTTC.

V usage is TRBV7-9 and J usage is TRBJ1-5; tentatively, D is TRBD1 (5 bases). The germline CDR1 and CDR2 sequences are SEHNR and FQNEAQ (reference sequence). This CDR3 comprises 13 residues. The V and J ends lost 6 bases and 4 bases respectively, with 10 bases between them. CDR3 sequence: CASSSGPNQPQHF. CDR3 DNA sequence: TGTGCCAGCAGTTCGGGGCCTAATCAGCCCCAGCATTTT.

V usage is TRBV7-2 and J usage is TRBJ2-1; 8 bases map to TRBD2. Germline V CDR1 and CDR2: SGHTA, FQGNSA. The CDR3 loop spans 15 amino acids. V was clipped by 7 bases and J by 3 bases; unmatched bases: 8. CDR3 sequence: CASTPGGTHYNEQFF. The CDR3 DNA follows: TGTGCCAGCACTCCGGGAGGGACACACTACAATGAGCAGTTCTTC.

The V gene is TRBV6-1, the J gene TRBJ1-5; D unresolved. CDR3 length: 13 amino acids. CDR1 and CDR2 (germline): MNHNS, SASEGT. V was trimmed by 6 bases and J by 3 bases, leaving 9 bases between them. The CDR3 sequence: CASSSSYNQPQHF. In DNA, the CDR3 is TGTGCCAGCAGCTCAAGTTACAATCAGCCCCAGCATTTT.

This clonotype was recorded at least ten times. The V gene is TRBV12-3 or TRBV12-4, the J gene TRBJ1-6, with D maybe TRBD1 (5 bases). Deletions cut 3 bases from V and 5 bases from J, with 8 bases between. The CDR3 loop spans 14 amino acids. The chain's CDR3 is CASSFGTDNSPLHF. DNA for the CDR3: TGTGCCAGCAGTTTCGGGACGGATAATTCACCCCTCCACTTT.

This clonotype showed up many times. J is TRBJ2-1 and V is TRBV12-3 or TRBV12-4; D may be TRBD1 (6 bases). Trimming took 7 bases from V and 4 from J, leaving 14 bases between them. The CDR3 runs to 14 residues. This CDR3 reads CASMRQETYNEQFF. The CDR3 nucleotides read TGTGCCAGCATGAGACAGGAGACTTACAATGAGCAGTTCTTC.